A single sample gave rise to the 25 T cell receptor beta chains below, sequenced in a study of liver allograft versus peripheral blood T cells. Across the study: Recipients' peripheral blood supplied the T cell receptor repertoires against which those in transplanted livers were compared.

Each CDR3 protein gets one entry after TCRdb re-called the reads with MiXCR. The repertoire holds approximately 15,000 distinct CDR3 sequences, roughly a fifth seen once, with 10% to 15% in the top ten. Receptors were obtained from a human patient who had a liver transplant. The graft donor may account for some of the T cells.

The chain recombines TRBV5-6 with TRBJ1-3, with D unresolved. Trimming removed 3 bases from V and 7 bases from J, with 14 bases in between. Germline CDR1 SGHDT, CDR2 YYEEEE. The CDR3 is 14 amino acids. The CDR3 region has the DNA TGTGCCAGCAGCTCAGACAAAAGCATCAACACCATATATTTT. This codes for CASSSDKSINTIYF.

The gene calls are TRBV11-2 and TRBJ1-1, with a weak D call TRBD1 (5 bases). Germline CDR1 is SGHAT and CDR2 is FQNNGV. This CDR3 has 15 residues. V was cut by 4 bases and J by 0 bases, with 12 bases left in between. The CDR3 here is CASSSLRGVNTEAFF. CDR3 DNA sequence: TGTGCCAGCAGCTCCCTTAGAGGGGTGAACACTGAAGCTTTCTTT.

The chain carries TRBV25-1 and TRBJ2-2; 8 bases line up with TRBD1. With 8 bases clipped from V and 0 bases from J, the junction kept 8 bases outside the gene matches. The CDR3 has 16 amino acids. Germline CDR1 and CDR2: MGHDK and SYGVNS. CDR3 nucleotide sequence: TGTGCCAGCCAAGCGGACAGGGCTCCGAACACCGGGGAGCTGTTTTTT. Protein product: CASQADRAPNTGELFF.

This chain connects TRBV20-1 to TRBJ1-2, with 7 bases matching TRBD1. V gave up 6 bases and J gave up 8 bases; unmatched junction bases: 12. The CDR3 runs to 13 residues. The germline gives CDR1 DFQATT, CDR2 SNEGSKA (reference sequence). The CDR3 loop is CSASDRDGWGYTF. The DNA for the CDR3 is TGCAGTGCCTCTGACAGGGACGGGTGGGGCTACACCTTC.

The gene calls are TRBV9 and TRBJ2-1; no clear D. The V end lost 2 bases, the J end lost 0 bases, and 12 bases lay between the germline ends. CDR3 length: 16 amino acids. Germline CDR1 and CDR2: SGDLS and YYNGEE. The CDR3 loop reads CASSVSGPSSYNEQFF. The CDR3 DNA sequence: TGTGCCAGCAGCGTCTCGGGCCCGAGCTCCTACAATGAGCAGTTCTTC.

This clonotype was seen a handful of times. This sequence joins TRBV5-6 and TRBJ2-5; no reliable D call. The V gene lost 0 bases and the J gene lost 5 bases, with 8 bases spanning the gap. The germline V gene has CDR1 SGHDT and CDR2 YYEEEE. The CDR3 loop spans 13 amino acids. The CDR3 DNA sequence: TGTGCCAGCAGCTTGGGGATTTTGGAGACCCAGTACTTC. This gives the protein CASSLGILETQYF.

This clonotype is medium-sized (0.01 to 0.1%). This chain's CDR3 is CASSPPINTEAFF. The DNA for the CDR3 is TGTGCCAGCTCACCCCCGATTAACACTGAAGCTTTCTTT. The chain couples TRBV18 to TRBJ1-1; no firm D call. Germline CDR1 is KGHSH and CDR2 is LQKENI. Trimming stripped 3 bases from V and 2 bases from J, with 7 bases between. CDR3 length equals 13 residues.

The CDR3 sequence is CASSIPGAGYTF. The DNA for the CDR3 is TGTGCCAGCAGTATTCCCGGGGCCGGCTACACCTTC. This chain links TRBV27 with TRBJ1-2; perhaps TRBD1 as D (5 bases). There are 12 residues in the CDR3. CDR1 and CDR2 from the germline V gene are MNHEY and SMNVEV (reference sequence). V lost 5 bases, J lost 8 bases, and 12 bases lay in between.

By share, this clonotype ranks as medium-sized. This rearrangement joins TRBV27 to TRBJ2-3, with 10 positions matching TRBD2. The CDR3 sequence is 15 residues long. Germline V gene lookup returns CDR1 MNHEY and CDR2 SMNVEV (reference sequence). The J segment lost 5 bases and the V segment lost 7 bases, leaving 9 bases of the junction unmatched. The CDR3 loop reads CASTALAGAVDTQYF. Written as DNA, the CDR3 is TGTGCCAGCACCGCCCTAGCGGGAGCGGTAGATACGCAGTATTTT.

The CDR3 coding sequence is TGTGCCAGCAGCCAAAGACAGAATGAAAAACTGTTTTTT. It specifies CASSQRQNEKLFF. This chain connects TRBV7-2 to TRBJ1-4; perhaps TRBD1 as D (5 bases). Germline CDR1 is SGHTA and CDR2 is FQGNSA. The length of the CDR3 is 13 residues. Trimming cost V 5 bases and J 5 bases, with 9 bases left between them.

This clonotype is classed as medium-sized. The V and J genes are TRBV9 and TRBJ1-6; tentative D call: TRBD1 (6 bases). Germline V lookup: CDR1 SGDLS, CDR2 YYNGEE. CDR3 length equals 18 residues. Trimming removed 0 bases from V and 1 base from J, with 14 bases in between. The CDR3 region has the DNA TGTGCCAGCAGCGTAGGAGCGGGAGGGGGATCCTATAATTCACCCCTCCACTTT. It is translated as CASSVGAGGGSYNSPLHF.

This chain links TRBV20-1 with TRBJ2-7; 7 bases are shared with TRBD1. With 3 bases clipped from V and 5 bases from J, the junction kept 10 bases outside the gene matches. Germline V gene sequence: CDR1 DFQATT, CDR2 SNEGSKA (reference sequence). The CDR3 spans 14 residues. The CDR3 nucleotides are TGCAGTGCTAGGGAACAGGGGAATTTCGACGAGCAGTACTTC. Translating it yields CSAREQGNFDEQYF.

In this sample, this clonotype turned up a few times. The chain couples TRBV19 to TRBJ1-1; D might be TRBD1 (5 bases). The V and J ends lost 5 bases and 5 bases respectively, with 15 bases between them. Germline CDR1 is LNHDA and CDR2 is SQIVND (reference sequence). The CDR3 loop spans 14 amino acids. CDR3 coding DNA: TGTGCCAGTAGTTCGTTCGGGGGGGAGACTGAAGCTTTCTTT. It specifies CASSSFGGETEAFF.

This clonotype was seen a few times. The CDR3 sequence is CASSLTGPGGTDTQYF. CDR3 coding DNA: TGTGCCAGCAGTTTAACCGGGCCAGGGGGTACAGATACGCAGTATTTT. The chain has TRBV12-3 or TRBV12-4 and TRBJ2-3; TRBD1 agrees at 7 bases. The length of the CDR3 is 16 residues. The junction had 8 bases not matched to a gene; V was cut back by 2 bases and J by 3 bases.

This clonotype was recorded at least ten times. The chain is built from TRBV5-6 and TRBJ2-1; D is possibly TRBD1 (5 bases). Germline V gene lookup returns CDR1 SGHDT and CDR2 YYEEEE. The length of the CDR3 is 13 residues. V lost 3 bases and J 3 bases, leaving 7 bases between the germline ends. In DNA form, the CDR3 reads TGTGCCAGCAGCTCTGACAGCTACAATGAGCAGTTCTTC. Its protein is CASSSDSYNEQFF.

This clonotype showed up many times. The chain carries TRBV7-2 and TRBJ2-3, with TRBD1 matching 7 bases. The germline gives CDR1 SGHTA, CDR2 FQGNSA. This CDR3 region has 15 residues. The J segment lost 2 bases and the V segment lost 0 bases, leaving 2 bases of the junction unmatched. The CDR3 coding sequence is TGTGCCAGCAGCTTAGCCGGGACAGCCACAGATACGCAGTATTTT. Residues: CASSLAGTATDTQYF.

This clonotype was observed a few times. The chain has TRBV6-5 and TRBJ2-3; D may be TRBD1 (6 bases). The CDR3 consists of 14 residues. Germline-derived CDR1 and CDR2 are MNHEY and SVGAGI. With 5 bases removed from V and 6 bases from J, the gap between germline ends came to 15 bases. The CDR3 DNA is TGTGCCAGCAGTCGTACAGGGATGGGGGATACGCAGTATTTT. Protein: CASSRTGMGDTQYF.

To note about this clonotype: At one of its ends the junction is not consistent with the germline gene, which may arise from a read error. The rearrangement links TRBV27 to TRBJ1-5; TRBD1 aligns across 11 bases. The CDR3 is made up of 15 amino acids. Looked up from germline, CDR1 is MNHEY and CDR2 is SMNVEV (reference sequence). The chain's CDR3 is CANSSRTGGDQPQHF. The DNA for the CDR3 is TGTGCCAACAGTTCCCGGACAGGGGGCGATCAGCCCCAGCATTTT.

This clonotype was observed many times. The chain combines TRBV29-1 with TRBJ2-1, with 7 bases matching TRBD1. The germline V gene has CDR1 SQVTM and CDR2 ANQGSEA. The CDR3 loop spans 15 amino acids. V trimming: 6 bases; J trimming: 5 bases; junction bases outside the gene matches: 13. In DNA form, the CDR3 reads TGCAGCGTCCACCCTAGACAGGGCCATGACAATGAGCAGTTCTTC. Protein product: CSVHPRQGHDNEQFF.

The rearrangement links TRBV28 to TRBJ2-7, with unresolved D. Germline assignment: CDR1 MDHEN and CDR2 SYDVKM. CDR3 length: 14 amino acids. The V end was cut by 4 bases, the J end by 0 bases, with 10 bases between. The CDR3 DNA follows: TGTGCCAGCAGTTCACCCGGGTTCTCCTACGAGCAGTACTTC. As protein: CASSSPGFSYEQYF.

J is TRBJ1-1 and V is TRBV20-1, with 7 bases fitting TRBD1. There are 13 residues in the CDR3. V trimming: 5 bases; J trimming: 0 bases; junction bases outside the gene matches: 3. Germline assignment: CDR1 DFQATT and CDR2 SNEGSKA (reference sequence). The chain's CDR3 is CSAVDRMNTEAFF. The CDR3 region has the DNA TGCAGTGCTGTGGACAGGATGAACACTGAAGCTTTCTTT.

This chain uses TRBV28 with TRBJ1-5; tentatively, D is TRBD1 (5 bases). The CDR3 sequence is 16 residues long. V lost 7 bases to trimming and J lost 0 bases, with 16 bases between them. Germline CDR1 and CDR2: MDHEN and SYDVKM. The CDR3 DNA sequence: TGTGCCAGCATCCAAGGTGGGGGTCATAGCAATCAGCCCCAGCATTTT. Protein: CASIQGGGHSNQPQHF.

CDR3 nucleotides: TGTGCCAGTCTGGACAGGGCACGATCGGGCGAGCAGTACTTC. Translating it yields CASLDRARSGEQYF. This chain links TRBV27 with TRBJ2-7, with 8 bases matching TRBD1. CDR3 length: 14 amino acids. Unmatched junction bases numbered 13, after V lost 9 bases and J lost 6 bases. CDR1 is MNHEY, CDR2 SMNVEV, per germline (reference sequence).

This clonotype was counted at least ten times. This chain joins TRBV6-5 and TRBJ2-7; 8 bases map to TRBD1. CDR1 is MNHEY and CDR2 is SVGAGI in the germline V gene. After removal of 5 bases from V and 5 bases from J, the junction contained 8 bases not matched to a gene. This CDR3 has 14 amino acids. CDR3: CASSLLGQGNEQYF. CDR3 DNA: TGTGCCAGCAGTCTACTCGGACAGGGCAACGAGCAGTACTTC.

The CDR3 bases are TGTGCCAGCAGTTTATCCCCCGTTCCTGAAGCTTTCTTT. It specifies CASSLSPVPEAFF. The chain uses TRBV28 and TRBJ1-1, with D hard to call. Trimming cost V 1 base and J 6 bases, with 9 bases left between them. Germline CDR1 reads MDHEN; CDR2 reads SYDVKM. The CDR3 sequence is 13 residues long.